Shown below are 29 T cell receptor beta chains from a single sample sequenced in a study of blood T cell repertoires in COVID-19. Assay: immunoSEQ multiplex PCR; the TCRdb copy retains only in-frame clones and omits some. The table has 200,000 to 250,000 clones, 90% to 95% seen once. Sequenced: peripheral blood. The receptors shown here come from a man aged 30 to 45 with acute or convalescent COVID-19.

Only one count was recorded for this clone. The CDR3 sequence: CASSVPQRGGHYGYTF. CDR3 in DNA: TGTGCCAGCAGCGTACCGCAGCGGGGGGGCCACTATGGCTACACCTTC. The V call is TRBV9, the J call TRBJ1-2; tentatively, D is TRBD1 (6 bases). Germline loops: CDR1 SGDLS, CDR2 YYNGEE. The CDR3 totals 16 residues. Trimming stripped 1 base from V and 3 bases from J, with 16 bases between.

The chain links TRBV5-8 to TRBJ2-3, with 9 bases that match TRBD2. Unmatched junction bases numbered 6, after V lost 0 bases and J lost 7 bases. This CDR3 contains 15 residues. The germline V gene encodes CDR1 SGHTS and CDR2 YDEGEE. The CDR3 nucleotides are TGTGCCAGCAGCTTGGTGCGGGGGGGCGCGAATACGCAGTATTTT. Translated: CASSLVRGGANTQYF.

The chain couples TRBV6-4 to TRBJ2-7; D possibly corresponds to TRBD1 (6 bases). V was cut by 6 bases and J by 5 bases, with 11 bases left in between. The CDR3 loop spans 12 amino acids. CDR1 and CDR2 from the germline V gene are MRHNA and SNTAGT. CDR3 sequence: CASRYRVNEQYF. For the CDR3, the DNA is TGTGCCAGCAGGTACAGGGTTAACGAGCAGTACTTC.

V is TRBV2 and J is TRBJ2-6; 15 positions match TRBD2. CDR1 and CDR2 from the germline V gene are SNHLY and FYNNEI. The ends lost 6 bases at V and 3 bases at J; junction bases unmatched: 6. This CDR3 is built from 18 residues. The CDR3 DNA follows: TGTGCCAGCAGGGCCGGGACTAGCGGGGGGTTTGGGGCCAACGTCCTGACTTTC. It specifies CASRAGTSGGFGANVLTF.

The chain joins TRBV21-1 to TRBJ2-3; TRBD2, the table's D call, lacks a check against the DNA. TRBV21-1 has pseudogene status. CDR3 size: 18 residues. CDR3 nucleotides: TGTGCCAGCAGCAAAGGGGGGGACCCCGGCGATCGTTTTGTTACGCAGTATTTT. It translates to CASSKGGDPGDRFVTQYF.

The rearrangement joins TRBV12-3 or TRBV12-4 to TRBJ2-3, with D perhaps TRBD2 (5 bases). The CDR3 length is 13 residues. V was shortened by 2 bases and J by 10 bases, with 13 bases between the two germline ends. CDR3 sequence: CASSLQKSGSQYF. The CDR3 nucleotides are TGTGCCAGCAGTTTACAGAAAAGCGGCTCGCAGTATTTT.

J is TRBJ1-2 and V is TRBV11-2; D may be TRBD1 (6 bases). Trimming left V 3 bases short and J 6 bases short, with 26 bases between. CDR1 is SGHAT and CDR2 is FQNNGV in the germline V gene. The CDR3 is made up of 18 amino acids. Here the CDR3 DNA reads TGTGCCAGCAGCTTCGCGTTCCAGGGGTCGTCGCTTAAGGATGGCTACACCTTC. This encodes CASSFAFQGSSLKDGYTF.

V is TRBV24-1 and J is TRBJ2-1, with TRBD1 matching over 7 bases. The CDR3 runs 15 residues. Germline CDR1 KGHDR, CDR2 SFDVKD. V lost 6 bases to trimming and J lost 5 bases; unmatched junction nucleotides: 9. CDR3 DNA: TGTGCCACCAGTAAGGGGGACAGACCTAACAATGAGCAGTTCTTC. Its translation: CATSKGDRPNNEQFF.

This chain joins TRBV7-3 and TRBJ2-1; D is perhaps TRBD1 (6 bases). Germline V lookup: CDR1 SGHTA, CDR2 FQGTGA. V was shortened by 5 bases and J by 9 bases, with 17 bases between the two germline ends. CDR3 length: 14 residues. CDR3 amino acids: CASSLNRDSSEQFF. CDR3 sequence (DNA): TGTGCCAGCAGCCTCAACAGGGATTCTAGTGAGCAGTTCTTC.

This chain connects TRBV19 to TRBJ1-4; 8 bases map to TRBD1. The junction had 4 bases not matched to a gene; V was cut back by 7 bases and J by 0 bases. The CDR3 is 15 amino acids. Germline V gene data show CDR1 as LNHDA and CDR2 as SQIVND (reference sequence). CDR3 DNA sequence: TGTGCCAGTAAGGACAGGGTGGCAACTAATGAAAAACTGTTTTTT. This codes for CASKDRVATNEKLFF.

The chain employs TRBV28 and TRBJ1-3, with 7 positions matching TRBD1. The CDR3 runs to 14 residues. Germline-derived CDR1 and CDR2 are MDHEN and SYDVKM. V gave up 4 bases and J gave up 4 bases; unmatched junction bases: 4. The CDR3 here is CASSSTGTGNTIYF. The CDR3 nucleotides read TGTGCCAGCAGTTCGACAGGGACCGGAAACACCATATATTTT.

V and J are TRBV18 and TRBJ2-3, with TRBD1 identical over 7 bases. Germline V lookup: CDR1 KGHSH, CDR2 LQKENI. The junction had 13 bases not matched to a gene; V was cut back by 5 bases and J by 2 bases. The CDR3 is made up of 17 amino acids. CDR3 DNA: TGTGCCAGCTCAATTCTACAGGGGTTGAGGGACACAGATACGCAGTATTTT. It translates to CASSILQGLRDTDTQYF.

The sample holds one count of this clone. J is TRBJ2-5 and V is TRBV7-8; possible D gene TRBD1, 6 bases. Germline V gene lookup returns CDR1 SGHVS and CDR2 FQNEAQ. V lost 5 bases and J 3 bases, leaving 10 bases between the germline ends. The CDR3 runs to 13 residues. The CDR3 sequence is CASSPGQKETQYF. In DNA form, the CDR3 reads TGTGCCAGCAGCCCGGGACAAAAAGAGACCCAGTACTTC.

The CDR3 reads CASSLGGGGAVEQFF. CDR3 nucleotides: TGTGCCAGCAGCTTAGGAGGCGGGGGGGCGGTTGAGCAGTTCTTC. This chain uses TRBV7-9 with TRBJ2-1; TRBD2 matches at 9 bases. Per germline, CDR1 SEHNR and CDR2 FQNEAQ (reference sequence). The CDR3 consists of 15 residues. The junction had 7 bases not matched to a gene; V was cut back by 1 base and J by 9 bases.

The V and J genes are TRBV19 and TRBJ2-3; no definite D call. Trimming took off 8 bases at V and 2 bases at J, with 11 bases between the two ends. The germline CDR1 and CDR2 sequences are LNHDA and SQIVND (reference sequence). The CDR3 covers 13 residues. CDR3 residues: CASLQAPTDTQYF. For the CDR3, the DNA is TGTGCCAGTCTCCAGGCCCCCACAGATACGCAGTATTTT.

The genes are TRBV28 and TRBJ1-5, with 8 bases lining up with TRBD1. V lost 6 bases and J lost 7; bases outside the gene matches: 5. Germline values: CDR1 MDHEN, CDR2 SYDVKM. This CDR3 is 13 amino acids long. CDR3 DNA: TGTGCCAGCAGCAGGGGGCTAAGGCAGCCCCAGCATTTT. Its protein is CASSRGLRQPQHF. The whole variable domain, filled in from reference TRBV28 and TRBJ1-5, reads DVKVTQSSRYLVKRTGEKVFLECVQDMDHENMFWYRQDPGLGLRLIYFSYDVKMKEKGDIPEGYSVSREKKERFSLILESASTNQTSMYLCASSRGLRQPQHFGDGTRLSIL.

V is TRBV4-2 and J is TRBJ2-3, with unresolved D. CDR3 size: 17 residues. Per the germline V gene, CDR1 is LGHNA and CDR2 is YNFKEQ. Trimming removed 0 bases at V and 2 bases at J, with 15 bases between. CDR3 nucleotide sequence: TGTGCCAGCAGCCAAGATCCCCTGGGCACCGACACAGATACGCAGTATTTT. Translated, it gives CASSQDPLGTDTDTQYF.

This clone was counted a few times. This chain uses TRBV7-8 with TRBJ2-1, with TRBD2 matching over 9 bases. CDR3 length equals 16 residues. Germline trimming cut 5 bases from V and 0 bases from J; bases unmatched to any gene: 5. Germline loops: CDR1 SGHVS, CDR2 FQNEAQ. For the CDR3, the DNA is TGTGCCAGCAGCATTATTAGCGGGAGCTCCTACAATGAGCAGTTCTTC. As protein: CASSIISGSSYNEQFF.

CDR3 DNA: TGTGCCAGCAGCCTACCTAGTGAAGAGACCCAGTACTTC. Translating gives CASSLPSEETQYF. This rearrangement joins TRBV28 to TRBJ2-5; no clear D gene. The CDR3 spans 13 residues. Trimming took 6 bases from V and 3 from J, leaving 11 bases between them. CDR1 is MDHEN and CDR2 is SYDVKM in the germline V gene.

The rearrangement uses TRBV6-6 and TRBJ2-1, with D unclear. The V gene's germline CDR1 is MNHNY and CDR2 SVGAGI (reference sequence). V lost 2 bases and J lost 8, with 7 bases in between. The CDR3 has 12 amino acids. CDR3 residues: CASSYGLDEQFF. CDR3 bases: TGTGCCAGCAGTTACGGGCTTGATGAGCAGTTCTTC.

The gene calls are TRBV3-1 (or the pseudogene TRBV3-2) and TRBJ2-7, with D unclear. V lost 1 base and J lost 1, with 14 bases in between. CDR3 length equals 16 residues. Germline loops: CDR1 LGHDT, CDR2 YNNKEL (reference sequence). The CDR3 DNA reads TGTGCCAGCAGCCAAGCATGGTCCTTACTATCCTACGAGCAGTACTTC. Encoded protein: CASSQAWSLLSYEQYF.

This chain joins TRBV7-3 and TRBJ2-5; D remains ambiguous. The V gene's germline CDR1 is SGHTA and CDR2 FQGTGA. The CDR3 has 12 residues. V gave up 2 bases and J gave up 5 bases, with 6 bases separating them. CDR3 region: CASSLLRETQYF. The CDR3 bases are TGTGCCAGCAGCTTACTGCGGGAGACCCAGTACTTC.

This chain uses TRBV28 with TRBJ1-1; the D gene is possibly TRBD1 (6 bases). The length of the CDR3 is 17 residues. The ends were cut back, 8 bases at V and 3 bases at J, with 25 bases in the middle. Germline CDR1 is MDHEN and CDR2 is SYDVKM. The CDR3 protein is CASLPYFRGGRDTEAFF. In DNA form, the CDR3 reads TGTGCCAGCCTCCCGTATTTTAGGGGGGGACGTGACACTGAAGCTTTCTTT. The complete variable domain, with remaining parts taken from reference TRBV28 and TRBJ1-1, reads DVKVTQSSRYLVKRTGEKVFLECVQDMDHENMFWYRQDPGLGLRLIYFSYDVKMKEKGDIPEGYSVSREKKERFSLILESASTNQTSMYLCASLPYFRGGRDTEAFFGQGTRLTVV.

This sequence joins TRBV19 and TRBJ2-1; D might be TRBD2 (5 bases). Germline V lookup: CDR1 LNHDA, CDR2 SQIVND (reference sequence). The CDR3 consists of 14 residues. V gave up 6 bases and J gave up 5 bases, with 14 bases separating them. This CDR3 is CASSRGLADNEQFF. The CDR3 DNA reads TGTGCCAGTAGCCGAGGCCTAGCCGACAATGAGCAGTTCTTC.

This clone was counted once. V is TRBV19 and J is TRBJ1-5; weak D call: TRBD1 (5 bases). The CDR3 contains 17 residues. CDR1 is LNHDA, CDR2 SQIVND, per germline (reference sequence). Trimming removed 5 bases at V and 3 bases at J, with 20 bases between. In DNA, the CDR3 is TGTGCCAGTAGTGCCATTCTTTCAGGGTCCTACAATCAGCCCCAGCATTTT. Amino acid sequence: CASSAILSGSYNQPQHF.

This chain links TRBV4-1 with TRBJ2-1; the D is unclear. CDR1 is MGHRA and CDR2 is YSYEKL in the germline V gene. Between the trimmed V and J ends, which lost 4 bases and 10 bases, there was a span of 11 bases. The CDR3 contains 12 residues. The CDR3: CASSPILGEQFF. The CDR3 DNA sequence: TGCGCCAGCAGCCCAATACTCGGGGAGCAGTTCTTC.

The J gene is TRBJ2-3, the V gene TRBV18; TRBD2 matches 8 bases. Germline CDR1 is KGHSH and CDR2 is LQKENI. The CDR3 loop spans 15 amino acids. With V trimmed by 3 bases and J by 2 bases, 4 bases remained unmatched. The CDR3, as DNA: TGTGCCAGCTCACCCAGCGGGAGTGTCACAGATACGCAGTATTTT. Translating it yields CASSPSGSVTDTQYF.

The rearrangement links TRBV2 to TRBJ2-5; 9 bases fit TRBD2. CDR1 and CDR2 (germline): SNHLY, FYNNEI. The CDR3 has 16 residues. Germline trimming cut 7 bases from V and 7 bases from J; bases unmatched to any gene: 16. CDR3 coding DNA: TGTGCCAGCATGAGGGAGAGGACTAGCGTTCAGGGGACCCAGTACTTC. Protein sequence: CASMRERTSVQGTQYF.

The table lists this clone with a count of one. This chain connects TRBV10-3 to TRBJ2-1; TRBD2 matches at 9 bases. The length of the CDR3 is 16 residues. With 8 bases clipped from V and 5 bases from J, the junction kept 13 bases outside the gene matches. Germline V gene lookup returns CDR1 ENHRY and CDR2 SYGVKD. This chain's CDR3 is CAILNPPSGEDNEQFF. The DNA for the CDR3 is TGTGCCATCCTAAACCCCCCTAGCGGGGAGGACAATGAGCAGTTCTTC.